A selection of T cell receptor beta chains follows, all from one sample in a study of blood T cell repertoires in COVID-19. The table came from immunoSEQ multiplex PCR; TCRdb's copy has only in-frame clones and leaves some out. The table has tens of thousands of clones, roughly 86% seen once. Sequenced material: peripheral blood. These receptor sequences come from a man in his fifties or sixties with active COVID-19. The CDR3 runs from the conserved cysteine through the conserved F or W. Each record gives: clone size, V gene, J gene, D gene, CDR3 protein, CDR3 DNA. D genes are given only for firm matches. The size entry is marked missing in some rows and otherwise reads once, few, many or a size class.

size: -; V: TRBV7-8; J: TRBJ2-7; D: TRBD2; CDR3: CASSTSGGVYEQYF; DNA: TGTGCCAGCAGCACTAGCGGGGGCGTCTACGAGCAGTACTTC
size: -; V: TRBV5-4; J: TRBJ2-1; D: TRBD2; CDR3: CASSSAGTRHNEQFF; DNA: TGTGCCAGCAGCTCAGCCGGGACTAGACACAATGAGCAGTTCTTC
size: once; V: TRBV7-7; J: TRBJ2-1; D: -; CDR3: CASSLNALPINEQFF; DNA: TGTGCTAGCAGCTTAAACGCCCTACCTATAAATGAGCAGTTCTTC
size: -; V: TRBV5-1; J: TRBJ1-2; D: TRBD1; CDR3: CASSYGQGPYGYTF; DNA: TGCGCCAGCAGCTACGGACAGGGGCCCTATGGCTACACCTTC
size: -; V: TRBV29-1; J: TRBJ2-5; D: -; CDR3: CSVDRPPETQYF; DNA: TGCAGCGTTGACAGGCCGCCGGAGACCCAGTACTTC
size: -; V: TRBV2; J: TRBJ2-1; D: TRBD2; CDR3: CAGSGLAGGNEQFF; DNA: TGTGCCGGATCGGGACTAGCGGGGGGGAATGAGCAGTTCTTC
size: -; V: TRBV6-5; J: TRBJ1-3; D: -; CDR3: CASTTGRTNTIYF; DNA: TGTGCCAGCACTACAGGGCGTACAAACACCATATATTTT
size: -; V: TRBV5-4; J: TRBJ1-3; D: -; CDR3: CASRSRSGNTIYF; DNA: TGTGCCAGCAGGAGCCGCTCTGGAAACACCATATATTTT
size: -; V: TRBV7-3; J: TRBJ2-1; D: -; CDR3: CASSFQGQDIGEQFF; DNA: TGTGCCAGCAGCTTCCAGGGGCAGGATATAGGTGAGCAGTTCTTC
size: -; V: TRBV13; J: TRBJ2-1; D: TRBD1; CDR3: CASSPGQARGNEQFF; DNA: TGTGCCAGCAGCCCCGGACAGGCGAGGGGCAATGAGCAGTTCTTC
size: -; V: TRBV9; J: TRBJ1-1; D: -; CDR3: CASSPSLQGMNTEAFF; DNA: TGTGCCAGCAGCCCATCGTTACAGGGTATGAACACTGAAGCTTTCTTT
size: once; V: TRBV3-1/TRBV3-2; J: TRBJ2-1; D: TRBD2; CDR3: CASSPSGGYNEQFF; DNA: TGTGCCAGCAGCCCCAGCGGGGGGTACAATGAGCAGTTCTTC
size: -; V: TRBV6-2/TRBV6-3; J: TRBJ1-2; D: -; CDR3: CASSLRLYGYTF; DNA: TGTGCCAGCAGCCTCAGGCTCTATGGCTACACCTTC
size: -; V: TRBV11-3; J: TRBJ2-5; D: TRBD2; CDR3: CASSLEGRGSGAQYF; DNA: TGTGCCAGCAGCTTAGAAGGGCGGGGGTCTGGCGCCCAGTACTTC
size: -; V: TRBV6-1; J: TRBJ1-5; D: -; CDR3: CASSEVVQRNQPQHF; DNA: TGTGCCAGCAGTGAAGTAGTACAGAGAAATCAGCCCCAGCATTTT
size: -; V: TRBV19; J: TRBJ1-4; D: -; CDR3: CASNLEGGTEKLFF; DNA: TGTGCCAGTAACCTGGAGGGGGGGACTGAAAAACTGTTTTTT
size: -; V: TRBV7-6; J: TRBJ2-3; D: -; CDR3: CASSSAVASTDTQYF; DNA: TGTGCCAGCAGCTCAGCGGTGGCTAGCACAGATACGCAGTATTTT
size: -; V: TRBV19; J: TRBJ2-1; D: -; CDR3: CASSIYASSYNEQFF; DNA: TGTGCCAGTAGTATATACGCGAGCTCCTACAATGAGCAGTTCTTC
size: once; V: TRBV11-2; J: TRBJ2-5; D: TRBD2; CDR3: CASSLGSASGGQETQYF; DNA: TGTGCCAGCAGCTTAGGTTCGGCTAGCGGGGGTCAAGAGACCCAGTACTTC
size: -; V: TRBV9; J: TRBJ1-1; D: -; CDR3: CASSYDREGGGAFF; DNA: TGTGCCAGCAGCTACGACCGGGAGGGAGGTGGTGCTTTCTTT
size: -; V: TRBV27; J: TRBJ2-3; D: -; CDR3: CASSADRSTDTQYF; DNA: TGTGCCAGCAGTGCCGACAGGAGCACAGATACGCAGTATTTT
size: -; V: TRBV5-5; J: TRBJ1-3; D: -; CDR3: CASSLPGLSGNTIYF; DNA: TGTGCCAGCAGCTTGCCGGGACTGTCTGGAAACACCATATATTTT
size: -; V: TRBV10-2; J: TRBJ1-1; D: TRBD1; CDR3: CAVRQGNTEAFF; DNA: TGCGCCGTAAGACAGGGAAACACTGAAGCTTTCTTT
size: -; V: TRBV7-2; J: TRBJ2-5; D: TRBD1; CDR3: CASSSTGDGETQYF; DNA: TGTGCCAGCAGCTCGACAGGGGATGGAGAGACCCAGTACTTC
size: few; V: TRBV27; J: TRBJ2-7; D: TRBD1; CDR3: CASGKTGDSYEQYF; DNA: TGTGCCAGCGGCAAGACAGGGGATTCCTACGAGCAGTACTTC
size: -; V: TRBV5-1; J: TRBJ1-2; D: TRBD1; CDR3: CASSFDRGVEYTF; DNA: TGCGCCAGCAGCTTCGACAGGGGTGTGGAATACACCTTC
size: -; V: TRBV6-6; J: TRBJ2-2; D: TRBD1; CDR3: CASSYSWTGTTGELFF; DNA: TGTGCCAGCAGTTACTCTTGGACAGGGACCACCGGGGAGCTGTTTTTT
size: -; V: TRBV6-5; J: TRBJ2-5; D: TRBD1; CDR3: CASSKDRGTGETQYF; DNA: TGTGCCAGCAGTAAGGACAGGGGAACAGGAGAGACCCAGTACTTC
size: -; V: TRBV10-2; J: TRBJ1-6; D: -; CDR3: CASSVSGLNSPLHF; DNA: TGCGCCAGCAGTGTATCAGGACTTAATTCACCCCTCCACTTT
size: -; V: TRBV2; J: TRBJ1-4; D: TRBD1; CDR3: CASSVTGTGVEKLFF; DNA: TGTGCCAGCAGTGTGACCGGGACAGGGGTTGAAAAACTGTTTTTT
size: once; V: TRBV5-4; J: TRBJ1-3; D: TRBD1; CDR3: CASSFGQGSGNTIYF; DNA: TGTGCCAGCAGTTTCGGACAGGGCTCTGGAAACACCATATATTTT
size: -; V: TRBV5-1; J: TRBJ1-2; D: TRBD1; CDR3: CASSLGQGSYGYTF; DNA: TGCGCCAGCAGCTTGGGACAGGGGAGCTATGGCTACACCTTC
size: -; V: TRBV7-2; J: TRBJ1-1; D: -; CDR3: CASNFGGGTEAFF; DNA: TGTGCCAGCAACTTTGGGGGGGGCACTGAAGCTTTCTTT
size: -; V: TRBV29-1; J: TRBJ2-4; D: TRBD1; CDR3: CSVTGVPYKNIQYF; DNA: TGCAGCGTAACAGGGGTGCCGTACAAAAACATTCAGTACTTC
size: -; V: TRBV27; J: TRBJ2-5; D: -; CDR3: CASSLSREGGGQETQYF; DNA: TGTGCCAGCAGTTTATCGAGGGAGGGAGGGGGCCAAGAGACCCAGTACTTC
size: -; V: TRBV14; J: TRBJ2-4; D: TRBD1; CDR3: CASSQRTGAKNIQYF; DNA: TGTGCCAGCAGCCAAAGGACAGGGGCCAAAAACATTCAGTACTTC
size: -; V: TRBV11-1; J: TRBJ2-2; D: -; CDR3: CASNRGQNTGELFF; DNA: TGTGCCAGCAATAGGGGTCAGAACACCGGGGAGCTGTTTTTT
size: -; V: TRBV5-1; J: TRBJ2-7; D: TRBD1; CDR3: CASSPGDRGSEQYF; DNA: TGCGCCAGCAGCCCGGGGGACAGGGGGTCCGAGCAGTACTTC
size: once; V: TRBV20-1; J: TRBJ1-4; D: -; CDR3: CSATREKLFF; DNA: TGCAGTGCTACTCGTGAAAAACTGTTTTTT
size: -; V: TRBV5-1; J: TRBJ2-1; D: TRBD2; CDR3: CASSKGTSGRDEQFF; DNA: TGCGCCAGCAGCAAAGGGACTAGCGGGAGGGATGAGCAGTTCTTC
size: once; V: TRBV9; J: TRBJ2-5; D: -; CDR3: CASSVDRREQETQYF; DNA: TGTGCCAGCAGCGTAGACAGGAGGGAACAAGAGACCCAGTACTTC
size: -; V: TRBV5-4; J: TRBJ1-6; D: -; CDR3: CASSLGGIPLHF; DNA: TGTGCCAGCAGCTTGGGAGGGATACCCCTCCACTTT
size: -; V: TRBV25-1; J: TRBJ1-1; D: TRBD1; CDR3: CASSGQEGVGNTEAFF; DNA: TGTGCCAGCAGCGGACAGGAGGGCGTTGGAAACACTGAAGCTTTCTTT
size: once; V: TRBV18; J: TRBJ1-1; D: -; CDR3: CASSPLGRTSNSNTEAFF; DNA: TGTGCCAGCTCACCACTGGGGAGGACGTCCAACTCGAACACTGAAGCTTTCTTT
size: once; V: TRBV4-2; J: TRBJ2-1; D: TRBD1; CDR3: CASSQDLWHTGDEQFF; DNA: TGTGCCAGCAGCCAAGATCTTTGGCATACAGGGGATGAGCAGTTCTTC
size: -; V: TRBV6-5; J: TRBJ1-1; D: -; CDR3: CASTLGREAFF; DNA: TGTGCCAGCACTTTGGGGAGGGAGGCTTTCTTT
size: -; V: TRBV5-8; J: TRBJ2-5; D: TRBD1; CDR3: CASSSGQGHHQETQYF; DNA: TGTGCCAGCAGCTCGGGACAGGGTCACCACCAAGAGACCCAGTACTTC
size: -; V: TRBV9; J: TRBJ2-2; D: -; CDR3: CASSGGGLTNTGELFF; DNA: TGTGCCAGCAGCGGGGGAGGACTAACGAACACCGGGGAGCTGTTTTTT
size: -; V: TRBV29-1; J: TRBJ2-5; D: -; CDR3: CSVDVTGIQETQYF; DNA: TGCAGCGTTGACGTGACAGGCATCCAAGAGACCCAGTACTTC
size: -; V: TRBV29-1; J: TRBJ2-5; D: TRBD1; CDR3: CSVTDRVGETQYF; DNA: TGCAGCGTCACCGACAGGGTAGGAGAGACCCAGTACTTC
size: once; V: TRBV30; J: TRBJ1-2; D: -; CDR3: CAWASVSYTF; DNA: TGTGCCTGGGCCTCGGTGAGCTACACCTTC
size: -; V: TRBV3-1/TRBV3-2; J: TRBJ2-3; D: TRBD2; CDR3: CASSGGELKDTQYF; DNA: TGTGCCAGCAGTGGGGGGGAATTGAAAGATACGCAGTATTTT
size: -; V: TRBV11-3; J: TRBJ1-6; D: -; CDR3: CASVQARGSYNSPLHF; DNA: TGTGCCAGCGTCCAAGCTCGGGGCTCCTATAATTCACCCCTCCACTTT
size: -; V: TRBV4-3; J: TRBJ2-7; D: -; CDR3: CASSPGVGGSYEQYF; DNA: TGCGCCAGCAGCCCAGGGGTCGGCGGCTCCTACGAGCAGTACTTC